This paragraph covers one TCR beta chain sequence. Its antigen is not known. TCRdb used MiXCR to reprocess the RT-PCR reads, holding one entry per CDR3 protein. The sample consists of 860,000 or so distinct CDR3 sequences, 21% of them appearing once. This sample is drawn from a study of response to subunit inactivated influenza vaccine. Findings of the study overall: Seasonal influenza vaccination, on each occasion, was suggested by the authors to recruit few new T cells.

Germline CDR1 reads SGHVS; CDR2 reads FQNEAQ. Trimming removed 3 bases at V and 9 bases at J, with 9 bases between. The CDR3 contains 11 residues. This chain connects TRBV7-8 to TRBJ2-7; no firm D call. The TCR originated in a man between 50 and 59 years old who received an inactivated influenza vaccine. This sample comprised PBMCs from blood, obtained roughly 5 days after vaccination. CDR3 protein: CASSFKEGQYF. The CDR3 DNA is TGTGCCAGCAGCTTTAAAGAAGGGCAGTACTTC.